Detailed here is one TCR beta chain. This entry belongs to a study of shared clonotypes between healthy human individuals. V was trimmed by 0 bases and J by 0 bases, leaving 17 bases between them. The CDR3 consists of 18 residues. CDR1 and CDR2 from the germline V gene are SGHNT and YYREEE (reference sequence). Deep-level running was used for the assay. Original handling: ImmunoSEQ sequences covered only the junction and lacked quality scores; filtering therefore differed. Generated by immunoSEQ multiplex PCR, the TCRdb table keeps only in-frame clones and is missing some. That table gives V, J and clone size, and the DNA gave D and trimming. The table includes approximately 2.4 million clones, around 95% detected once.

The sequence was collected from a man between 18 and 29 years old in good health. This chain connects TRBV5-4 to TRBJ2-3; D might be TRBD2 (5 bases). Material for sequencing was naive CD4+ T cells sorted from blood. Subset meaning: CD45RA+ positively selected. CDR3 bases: TGTGCCAGCAGCTTGGCCGGGGTAGCACAAACTAGCACAGATACGCAGTATTTT. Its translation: CASSLAGVAQTSTDTQYF.